The 27 T cell receptor beta chains below were found in one sample sequenced in a study of regulatory T cells in long-lasting Graves disease. Documented time point: persistent/refractory GD, antithyroid drugs over 5 years with positive TRAb. With RNA extracted from PBMCs as input, the TCR library was made. In building TCR beta libraries, iRepertoire HTBI primers were used together with Arm-PCR of CDR3 regions. TCRdb passed the multiplex PCR reads through MiXCR, listing each CDR3 protein once. The table includes around 500,000 distinct CDR3 sequences, roughly 20% detected once. Sample: peripheral blood mononuclear cells (PBMCs), taken when the disease was refractory, from a patient treated with antithyroid drugs. All receptors come from a female donor with Graves disease.

This clonotype was counted many times. The rearrangement links TRBV5-1 to TRBJ1-4, with 8 bases aligning to TRBD1. The CDR3 has 15 residues. With 0 bases clipped from V and 7 bases from J, the junction kept 5 bases outside the gene matches. Germline loops: CDR1 SGHRS, CDR2 YFSETQ. Here the CDR3 reads CASSLGQGYGEKLFF. In DNA, the CDR3 is TGCGCCAGCAGCTTGGGACAGGGGTATGGTGAAAAACTGTTTTTT.

This clonotype has ten or more counts. This chain links TRBV6-1 with TRBJ2-5; the match to TRBD1 covers 9 bases. Germline V gene data show CDR1 as MNHNS and CDR2 as SASEGT. V lost 1 base and J lost 6; bases outside the gene matches: 3. This CDR3 comprises 14 residues. This chain's CDR3 is CASSEGQGEQTQYF. CDR3 nucleotide sequence: TGTGCCAGCAGTGAAGGACAGGGGGAACAGACCCAGTACTTC.

In its sample, this clonotype was seen many times. The chain employs TRBV6-1 and TRBJ2-7, with D maybe TRBD1 (6 bases). The CDR3 is 13 residues long. V was shortened by 7 bases and J by 4 bases, with 14 bases between the two germline ends. Germline assignment: CDR1 MNHNS and CDR2 SASEGT. The CDR3 DNA follows: TGTGCCAGCACTGGCAGGGGTGGGTACGAGCAGTACTTC. Its protein is CASTGRGGYEQYF.

The chain has TRBV5-1 and TRBJ2-7, with 12 bases fitting TRBD2. Losses at the gene ends were 5 bases for V and 3 bases for J; bases not matched to a gene: 6. This CDR3 has 15 amino acids. CDR1 and CDR2 from the germline V gene are SGHRS and YFSETQ. The CDR3 region has the DNA TGCGCCAGCAGGGGTGGACTAGCGGGATACTACGAGCAGTACTTC. Its translation: CASRGGLAGYYEQYF.

The V call is TRBV19, the J call TRBJ2-2; 8 bases are shared with TRBD1. This CDR3 comprises 14 residues. CDR1 is LNHDA and CDR2 is SQIVND in the germline V gene (reference sequence). With V trimmed by 7 bases and J by 0 bases, 1 base remained unmatched. DNA for the CDR3: TGTGCCAGTATGGGACAGGCGAACACCGGGGAGCTGTTTTTT. It specifies CASMGQANTGELFF.

In its sample, this clonotype was seen many times. The rearrangement joins TRBV27 to TRBJ2-7, with D tentatively TRBD1 or TRBD2 (5 bases each). Germline V gene sequence: CDR1 MNHEY, CDR2 SMNVEV (reference sequence). V was cut by 5 bases and J by 7 bases, with 18 bases left in between. This CDR3 region has 14 residues. The CDR3 DNA follows: TGTGCCAGCAGTCTCAGGGACCAGAGTGTAGAGCAGTACTTC. Residues: CASSLRDQSVEQYF.

The table lists this clonotype with a few counts. The CDR3 sequence is CASSWLAGGGDTQYF. As DNA, the CDR3 is TGTGCCAGCAGTTGGCTAGCGGGAGGAGGGGATACGCAGTATTTT. The chain links TRBV28 to TRBJ2-3, with TRBD2 matching 11 bases. The CDR3 length is 15 residues. The germline V gene has CDR1 MDHEN and CDR2 SYDVKM. Trimming cost V 4 bases and J 6 bases; bases outside gene matches: 6.

This clonotype showed up many times. This sequence joins TRBV6-2 or TRBV6-3 and TRBJ1-5, with 11 nucleotides matching TRBD1. The germline CDR1 and CDR2 sequences are MNHEY and SVGEGT. The V and J ends lost 4 bases and 3 bases, in that order; junction bases with no gene match: 8. The CDR3 is 17 residues long. The CDR3 DNA is TGTGCCAGCAGTTTAGGTGGGGACAGGGGGACCAATCAGCCCCAGCATTTT. Translation gives CASSLGGDRGTNQPQHF.

The genes are TRBV20-1 and TRBJ2-3; D uncertain. Germline V gives CDR1 DFQATT, CDR2 SNEGSKA (reference sequence). The V gene lost 5 bases and the J gene lost 0 bases, with 12 bases spanning the gap. This CDR3 has 14 residues. CDR3 nucleotide sequence: TGCAGTGCTGAGACCGCTACTAGCACAGATACGCAGTATTTT. Translated: CSAETATSTDTQYF.

This chain uses TRBV28 with TRBJ2-1; no firm D call. Germline CDR1 MDHEN, CDR2 SYDVKM. The CDR3 contains 12 residues. Trimming left V 3 bases short and J 10 bases short, with 10 bases between. The CDR3 loop reads CASSFPAGEQFF. In nucleotides, the CDR3 is TGTGCCAGCAGTTTTCCGGCCGGCGAGCAGTTCTTC.

In its sample, this clonotype was seen a few times. The chain is built from TRBV7-9 and TRBJ1-1, with 8 bases fitting TRBD1. Germline CDR1 and CDR2: SEHNR and FQNEAQ (reference sequence). V gave up 5 bases and J gave up 3 bases; unmatched junction bases: 8. CDR3 length: 15 amino acids. This CDR3 is CASSPTGQGYTEAFF. The CDR3, as DNA: TGTGCCAGCAGCCCGACCGGACAGGGCTACACTGAAGCTTTCTTT.

V usage is TRBV11-2 and J usage is TRBJ2-1; 11 positions match TRBD2. The CDR3 runs to 15 residues. The trim removed 3 bases at V and 4 bases at J, leaving 2 bases unmatched. Germline values: CDR1 SGHAT, CDR2 FQNNGV. CDR3 nucleotide sequence: TGTGCCAGCAGCTTGACTAGCGGGGAGTACAATGAGCAGTTCTTC. Encoded protein: CASSLTSGEYNEQFF.

This clonotype was detected ten times or more. The chain has TRBV12-3 or TRBV12-4 and TRBJ1-3; D call uncertain. Trimming took 6 bases from V and 0 from J, leaving 12 bases between them. This CDR3 is 15 amino acids long. The CDR3 protein is CASRVGRNSGNTIYF. DNA for the CDR3: TGTGCCAGCAGGGTCGGACGGAACTCTGGAAACACCATATATTTT.

The chain carries TRBV5-1 and TRBJ2-2; D gene unclear. Germline-derived CDR1 and CDR2 are SGHRS and YFSETQ. Between the trimmed V and J ends, which lost 2 bases and 4 bases, there was a span of 9 bases. The CDR3 is made up of 14 amino acids. This CDR3 is CASSFKGSTGELFF. CDR3 nucleotides: TGCGCCAGCAGCTTTAAGGGTTCCACCGGGGAGCTGTTTTTT.

The sample holds many counts of this clonotype. The CDR3 DNA reads TGTGCCAGCAGCCAACTTACAGGAGGCGAGCAGTACTTC. Its translation: CASSQLTGGEQYF. The chain is built from TRBV3-1 and TRBJ2-7; D assignment may be TRBD1 or TRBD2 (5 bases each). V gave up 2 bases and J gave up 6 bases, with 11 bases separating them. CDR1 LGHDT and CDR2 YNNKEL come from the germline V gene (reference sequence). This CDR3 has 13 amino acids.

This clonotype was counted at least ten times. CDR3 in amino acids: CASSFGWAGNEQYF. The CDR3 DNA reads TGTGCCAGCAGTTTTGGGTGGGCAGGGAACGAGCAGTACTTC. This sequence joins TRBV27 and TRBJ2-7, with TRBD1 as a possible D gene (5 bases). Germline CDR1 and CDR2: MNHEY and SMNVEV (reference sequence). Trimming removed 3 bases at V and 5 bases at J, with 14 bases between. The CDR3 loop spans 14 amino acids.

The sample holds many counts of this clonotype. This chain joins TRBV6-1 and TRBJ2-7, with D possibly matching TRBD2 (5 bases). The CDR3 has 15 amino acids. V was shortened by 4 bases and J by 3 bases, with 16 bases between the two germline ends. CDR1 is MNHNS, CDR2 SASEGT, per germline. CDR3 in amino acids: CASSGSPDGLYEQYF. The CDR3 nucleotides read TGTGCCAGCAGTGGATCTCCGGACGGACTCTACGAGCAGTACTTC.

A word on this clonotype: One end of the junction does not line up with germline, which may come from a read error. The chain employs TRBV19 and TRBJ2-7; D unresolved. Germline V gives CDR1 LNHDA, CDR2 SQIVND (reference sequence). CDR3 size: 14 residues. CDR3 nucleotide sequence: TGTGCCAGCAGCTCCAACATAATCTCCTACGAGCTGTACTTC. The encoded protein is CASSSNIISYELYF.

This clonotype was counted many times. The V call is TRBV30, the J call TRBJ2-7; D is unclear. The CDR3 is made up of 10 amino acids. Deletions cut 5 bases from V and 3 bases from J, with 5 bases between. Germline lookup yields CDR1 GTSNPN and CDR2 SVGIG (reference sequence). CDR3 loop: CAWGNYEQYF. The DNA for the CDR3 is TGTGCCTGGGGCAACTACGAGCAGTACTTC.

A remark on this clonotype: This may be a read error, as it is one base from a much larger clone. The CDR3 end shows no conserved phenylalanine or tryptophan, and so a read error is likely. The rearrangement uses TRBV7-2 and TRBJ2-7, with D tentatively TRBD1 (5 bases). The CDR3 loop spans 14 amino acids. Trimming left V 5 bases short and J 0 bases short, with 11 bases between. Germline lookup yields CDR1 SGHTA and CDR2 FQGNSA. CDR3 DNA: TGTGCCAGCAGCGTAGGGGTTATCTCCTACGAGCAGTACCTC. This codes for CASSVGVISYEQYL.

This clonotype was seen more than once but under ten times. This chain joins TRBV11-2 and TRBJ2-3; possibly TRBD2 for D (5 bases). Germline V lookup: CDR1 SGHAT, CDR2 FQNNGV. Between the trimmed V and J ends, which lost 5 bases and 6 bases, there was a span of 15 bases. This CDR3 contains 14 residues. This CDR3 reads CASSPPLRRDTQYF. Here the CDR3 DNA reads TGTGCCAGCAGCCCTCCCCTCCGGAGGGATACGCAGTATTTT.

This clonotype showed up just a few times. This chain joins TRBV19 and TRBJ1-1; D gene uncertain. Trimming removed 1 base at V and 5 bases at J, with 11 bases between. This CDR3 region has 14 residues. Germline CDR1 reads LNHDA; CDR2 reads SQIVND (reference sequence). CDR3: CASSIGTGGTEAFF. The CDR3 coding sequence is TGTGCCAGTAGTATAGGGACTGGAGGTACTGAAGCTTTCTTT.

V usage is TRBV27 and J usage is TRBJ2-7; 8 positions match TRBD1. Germline CDR1 reads MNHEY; CDR2 reads SMNVEV (reference sequence). J was trimmed by 2 bases and V by 3 bases; bases with no gene match: 6. The CDR3 covers 15 residues. The CDR3 DNA reads TGTGCCAGCAGTTTGAACGGACAGGGCGCCTACGAGCAGTACTTC. This translates into CASSLNGQGAYEQYF.

This clonotype was counted a few times. The V gene is TRBV6-2 or TRBV6-3, the J gene TRBJ2-1; 7 bases line up with TRBD2. V dropped 2 bases and J dropped 5; count of bases not matched to a gene: 6. Per germline, CDR1 MNHEY and CDR2 SVGEGT. This CDR3 region has 15 residues. CDR3 nucleotide sequence: TGTGCCAGCAGTTACGGAGCGGGAACCCACAATGAGCAGTTCTTC. Amino acid sequence: CASSYGAGTHNEQFF.

This clonotype has a handful of counts. The J gene is TRBJ1-2, the V gene TRBV29-1; 7 bases are shared with TRBD1. Germline V gene data show CDR1 as SQVTM and CDR2 as ANQGSEA. The length of the CDR3 is 17 residues. J gave up 3 bases and V 5 bases, and 18 bases lay outside the gene matches. CDR3 protein: CSVPRTGPLMGYYGYTF. CDR3 nucleotides: TGCAGCGTTCCCCGGACAGGCCCTCTAATGGGTTACTATGGCTACACCTTC.

This clonotype was seen repeatedly, ten times or more. The rearrangement uses TRBV3-1 and TRBJ2-5, with D tentatively TRBD2 (6 bases). The CDR3 length is 16 residues. Trimming left V 0 bases short and J 0 bases short, with 11 bases between. The V gene's germline CDR1 is LGHDT and CDR2 YNNKEL (reference sequence). The CDR3 nucleotides are TGTGCCAGCAGCCAAGATGGGCGGGGATACCAAGAGACCCAGTACTTC. Encoded protein: CASSQDGRGYQETQYF.

The gene calls are TRBV19 and TRBJ2-2, with 8 bases matching TRBD1. Germline V gives CDR1 LNHDA, CDR2 SQIVND (reference sequence). V trimming: 5 bases; J trimming: 6 bases; junction bases outside the gene matches: 11. The CDR3 extends over 16 amino acids. The CDR3, as DNA: TGTGCCAGTAGTGGCCGGGACAGGTCCCCTGCCGGGGAGCTGTTTTTT. Its translation is CASSGRDRSPAGELFF.